The 10 T cell receptor beta chains below come from one sample, sequenced in a study of T cells in localized non-small cell lung cancer. Profiled with immunoSEQ multiplex PCR; TCRdb holds only in-frame clones, not every one. The sample records tens of thousands of clones, 80% to 95% being singletons. The sequenced sample was peripheral blood, obtained before any cancer treatment. These TCRs come from a man between 40 and 70 years old with stage I lung adenocarcinoma.

The chain has TRBV7-2 and TRBJ1-2; 8 nucleotides align to TRBD1. The germline V gene has CDR1 SGHTA and CDR2 FQGNSA. V was clipped by 4 bases and J by 4 bases; unmatched bases: 5. The CDR3 loop spans 14 amino acids. This CDR3 is CASSYGQGSYGYTF. The CDR3 nucleotides are TGTGCCAGCAGCTACGGACAGGGAAGCTATGGCTACACCTTC.

The chain employs TRBV29-1 and TRBJ2-2; no firm D call. This CDR3 has 14 amino acids. V was pared by 4 bases and J by 5 bases, with 14 bases between. Germline V gene data show CDR1 as SQVTM and CDR2 as ANQGSEA. Here the CDR3 reads CSVAGRSGTGELFF. CDR3 nucleotide sequence: TGCAGCGTTGCCGGAAGGAGTGGGACCGGGGAGCTGTTTTTT.

The V gene is TRBV10-3, the J gene TRBJ2-3; TRBD1 might be the D (5 bases). V gave up 10 bases and J gave up 2 bases, with 16 bases separating them. Germline CDR1 is ENHRY and CDR2 is SYGVKD. The CDR3 runs to 14 residues. The CDR3 nucleotides read TGTGCCACCAGGGATCCCACTGACACAGATACGCAGTATTTT. This encodes CATRDPTDTDTQYF.

The CDR3 DNA is TGTGCCAGCAGTGAAGTTAGCAGCACTGAAGCTTTCTTT. Protein sequence: CASSEVSSTEAFF. This rearrangement joins TRBV6-1 to TRBJ1-1; D is unresolved. V was cut by 1 base and J by 4 bases, with 7 bases left in between. Per germline, CDR1 MNHNS and CDR2 SASEGT. This CDR3 has 13 amino acids.

The table lists this clone with a count of one. The rearrangement joins TRBV6-6 to TRBJ1-2; D might be TRBD1 (5 bases). Trimming removed 2 bases from V and 6 bases from J, with 16 bases in between. This CDR3 spans 15 amino acids. Germline V gene sequence: CDR1 MNHNY, CDR2 SVGAGI (reference sequence). The CDR3: CASSYAGPGGDGYTF. The CDR3, as DNA: TGTGCCAGCAGTTACGCCGGGCCCGGGGGGGATGGCTACACCTTC.

DNA for the CDR3: TGTGCCAGCAGTTTCAACAGGGTGAACACCGGGGAGCTGTTTTTT. Residues: CASSFNRVNTGELFF. V is TRBV28 and J is TRBJ2-2, with D maybe TRBD1 (6 bases). Trimming took 3 bases from V and 1 from J, leaving 9 bases between them. From germline, CDR1 is MDHEN and CDR2 SYDVKM. The length of the CDR3 is 15 residues. Full variable domain (outside the CDR3, taken from reference TRBV28 and TRBJ2-2): DVKVTQSSRYLVKRTGEKVFLECVQDMDHENMFWYRQDPGLGLRLIYFSYDVKMKEKGDIPEGYSVSREKKERFSLILESASTNQTSMYLCASSFNRVNTGELFFGEGSRLTVL.

A word on this clone: Germline and junction disagree at one end, which may indicate a read error. The gene calls are TRBV7-7 and TRBJ2-6, with D perhaps being TRBD1 or TRBD2 (6 bases each). The CDR3 is 18 residues long. Germline V gene data show CDR1 as SSHAT and CDR2 as FNYEAQ (reference sequence). DNA of the CDR3: TGTGCTAGCAGCTTAGCTGGGTACAGGGAGGCCGGGGCCAACGTCCTGACTTTC. Encoded protein: CASSLAGYREAGANVLTF.

The chain has TRBV14 and TRBJ2-5, with unresolved D. The CDR3 sequence is 13 residues long. Looked up from germline, CDR1 is SGHDN and CDR2 is FVKESK. V lost 1 base to trimming and J lost 4 bases, with 7 bases between them. CDR3 sequence (DNA): TGTGCCAGCAGCCAAGTTGGAAGAGAGACCCAGTACTTC. It is translated as CASSQVGRETQYF.

A note on this clone: The junction and the germline gene differ at one end; a read error may be behind it. This chain uses TRBV7-9 with TRBJ1-1; a weak D match, TRBD1 (6 bases). CDR1 and CDR2 (germline): SEHNR, FQNEAQ (reference sequence). This CDR3 has 13 residues. CDR3 DNA sequence: TGTGCCAGCAGCTTGAGGGGGAACGCTGAAGCTTTCTTT. Translation: CASSLRGNAEAFF.

With regard to this clone: One junction end disagrees with the germline gene, perhaps due to a read error. As DNA, the CDR3 is TGTGCCAGCAGCCAGGATCCAGATAGCTCCCACGAGCAGTACTTC. This sequence encodes CASSQDPDSSHEQYF. The J gene is TRBJ2-7, the V gene TRBV14, with D uncertain. The germline V gene encodes CDR1 SGHDN and CDR2 FVKESK. The CDR3 is 15 residues long.